Listed below are T cell receptor beta chains from one sample, sequenced in a study of OX40 agonist ivuxolimab in advanced cancers. TCRdb keeps only in-frame clones here, not all; method: immunoSEQ multiplex PCR. Of approximately 69,000 clones listed, about 85% were seen once; the top ten hold almost 6%. This specimen consisted of CD4+ or CD8+ T cells sorted from blood, obtained in a trial of the OX40 agonist ivuxolimab. The source of these receptors is an adult with an advanced solid tumor such as melanoma, head and neck, liver or kidney cancer. Both conserved end residues are part of each CDR3. Fields, in order: clone size, J gene, V gene, D gene, CDR3 DNA, CDR3 protein. D genes are given only for firm matches. Size tells how often a clone was seen (once, few, many) or the class of an expanded clone, and some rows leave it out.

NA	TRBJ2-2	TRBV23-1	NA	TGCGCCAGCAGACCATGGGGCAGGCCCGGGGAGCTGTTTTTT	CASRPWGRPGELFF
NA	TRBJ1-2	TRBV9	TRBD1	TGTGCCAGCAGCCAGACAGGGGGCTTTTATGGCTACACCTTC	CASSQTGGFYGYTF
NA	TRBJ1-3	TRBV6-5	NA	TGTGCCAGCACCTCCGGGACCTCCATATATTTT	CASTSGTSIYF
NA	TRBJ2-7	TRBV7-2	NA	TGTGCCAGCATCCCCCGCGTCGACTCCTACGAGCAGTACTTC	CASIPRVDSYEQYF
NA	TRBJ2-3	TRBV6-1	NA	TGTGCCAGCAGTGAACGTGGATCTAGCACAGATACGCAGTATTTT	CASSERGSSTDTQYF
NA	TRBJ2-1	TRBV5-1	NA	TGCGCCAGCAGCTTGGGCCAGGTATCCTACAATGAGCAGTTCTTC	CASSLGQVSYNEQFF
NA	TRBJ1-6	TRBV28	NA	TGTGCCAGCAACGAGGGACGGGAGAATTCACCCCTCCACTTT	CASNEGRENSPLHF
NA	TRBJ2-5	TRBV9	TRBD2	TGTGCCAGCAGCGTAGATAGCGGGAGAGGGGAGACCCAGTACTTC	CASSVDSGRGETQYF
NA	TRBJ2-7	TRBV4-2	TRBD1	TGTGCCAGCAGCCAAGTGGGACAGTCCTACGAGCAGTACTTC	CASSQVGQSYEQYF
NA	TRBJ1-2	TRBV18	TRBD1	TGTGCCAGCTCACAGGGACAGGCTTTGTTCGGCTACACCTTC	CASSQGQALFGYTF
NA	TRBJ2-4	TRBV13	NA	TGTGCCAGCAGCTTAGGCATGGCAGCTTGGCTGGGCAAAAACATTCAGTACTTC	CASSLGMAAWLGKNIQYF
NA	TRBJ1-2	TRBV28	TRBD1	TGTGCCATCTCGACAGGGACAGCGGATGGCTACACCTTC	CAISTGTADGYTF
NA	TRBJ2-3	TRBV6-5	NA	TGTGCCAGCAGTTACAAAGTGACAGGTACAGATACGCAGTATTTT	CASSYKVTGTDTQYF
NA	TRBJ1-2	TRBV2	NA	TGTGCCAGTCAGCTGGCAGGGTATGGCTACACCTTC	CASQLAGYGYTF
few	TRBJ1-5	TRBV7-2	NA	TGTGCCAGCAACCGGTCCCTATATAGCAATCAGCCCCAGCATTTT	CASNRSLYSNQPQHF
NA	TRBJ1-4	TRBV11-1	NA	TGTGCCAGCAGCTCTGGGGCGACTGTTCCTCGTAAGGTGAATGAAAAACTGTTTTTT	CASSSGATVPRKVNEKLFF
NA	TRBJ2-7	TRBV30	NA	TGTGCGACGCACCCGGGACCCAGTGGGACGAACGAGCAGTACTTC	CATHPGPSGTNEQYF
NA	TRBJ1-1	TRBV21-1	NA	TGTGCCTTACCACGGATGAACACTGAAGCTTTCTTT	CALPRMNTEAFF
NA	TRBJ1-6	TRBV6-5	TRBD1	TGTGCCAGCAGTCCGGGGGACAGCCGCGGACTCCACTTT	CASSPGDSRGLHF
NA	TRBJ1-1	TRBV30	TRBD1	TGTGCCCGGGGGGGGACAGCCTATGGAACTGAAGCTTTCTTT	CARGGTAYGTEAFF
NA	TRBJ1-5	TRBV25-1	NA	TGTGCCAGCCGAGGGGGGAGCAATCAGCCCCAGCATTTT	CASRGGSNQPQHF
NA	TRBJ2-1	TRBV6-5	TRBD2	TGTGCCAGCAGTTGGGTTAGCGGGTACAATGAGCAGTTCTTC	CASSWVSGYNEQFF
NA	TRBJ1-1	TRBV5-6	NA	TGTGCCAGCAGCTTGGGGGCCTGGGACACTGAAGCTTTCTTT	CASSLGAWDTEAFF
few	TRBJ2-7	TRBV27	NA	TGTGCCAGCAGCATCCGGGCCTATAGCTCCTACGAGCAGTACTTC	CASSIRAYSSYEQYF
NA	TRBJ2-7	TRBV9	TRBD1	TGTGCCAGCAGCGAGATGGGGACAGGGGGCGACGAGCAGTACTTC	CASSEMGTGGDEQYF
NA	TRBJ1-4	TRBV2	NA	TGTGCCAGCAGTGGTAATGAAAAACTGTTTTTT	CASSGNEKLFF
NA	TRBJ1-3	TRBV28	NA	TGTGCCAGCAGAACATTAGGGCCTGGAAACACCATATATTTT	CASRTLGPGNTIYF
NA	TRBJ1-2	TRBV25-1	TRBD1	TGTGCCAGCACCGGGACAGGGGGGCGTGCTAACTATGGCTACACCTTC	CASTGTGGRANYGYTF
NA	TRBJ1-1	TRBV5-6	NA	TGTGCCAGCAGCTGGGTCAGCTCAGGGAGCACTGAAGCTTTCTTT	CASSWVSSGSTEAFF
NA	TRBJ2-3	TRBV4-1	TRBD2	TGCGCCAGCAGCCAAGGCCCGACTAGCGGGGGGTCGACGCAGTATTTT	CASSQGPTSGGSTQYF
once	TRBJ2-3	TRBV5-4	NA	TGTGCCAGCAGCTTGGTAGGAGTCGCAGATACGCAGTATTTT	CASSLVGVADTQYF
NA	TRBJ2-4	TRBV27	NA	TGTGCCAGCAGTTTATCGAACTCGACAGGGAGGTTGGGAAGGAACATTCAGTACTTC	CASSLSNSTGRLGRNIQYF
NA	TRBJ2-1	TRBV19	TRBD2	TGTGCCAGTAGAAGGGCGGGAGGTGGTAATGAGCAGTTCTTC	CASRRAGGGNEQFF
NA	TRBJ1-6	TRBV2	NA	TGTGCCAGCAGTAAGGAGGGTAATTCACCCCTCCACTTT	CASSKEGNSPLHF
NA	TRBJ2-7	TRBV15	TRBD1	TGTGCCACCAGCCCCGACAGGGGGCAATCCTACGAGCAGTACTTC	CATSPDRGQSYEQYF
NA	TRBJ2-2	TRBV28	TRBD2	TGTGCCAGCAAGGGGACTAGCATTACCGGGGAGCTGTTTTTT	CASKGTSITGELFF
few	TRBJ2-1	TRBV7-2	NA	TGTGCCAGCAGCTTAAGAAGGGGTAATGAGCAGTTCTTC	CASSLRRGNEQFF
few	TRBJ2-1	TRBV7-2	NA	TGTGCCAGCAGCCTCGGCAATGAGCAGTTCTTC	CASSLGNEQFF
many	TRBJ1-1	TRBV28	NA	TGTGCCAGCAGTCGGCCGGGGGAAGCGGACACTGAAGCTTTCTTT	CASSRPGEADTEAFF
NA	TRBJ1-2	TRBV7-2	NA	TGTGCCAGCAGCTTAGAGAATTGGCAGGGAGGGGATGGCTACACCTTC	CASSLENWQGGDGYTF
NA	TRBJ2-5	TRBV9	TRBD2	TGTGCCAGCAGCGTAGGACTAGCGGTCCTTCGGGAGACCCAGTACTTC	CASSVGLAVLRETQYF